The clone carrying this T cell receptor (beta chain) was observed at least ten times. The source of the sample is a study of blood T cell repertoires in COVID-19. Study overall: Whether acute or convalescent, the COVID-19 samples came from the United States, Italy and Spain.

Per the authors' pipeline: Amplification of reference gene primers provided the estimated nucleated cell counts. Here immunoSEQ multiplex PCR was the method, and the copy in TCRdb shows in-frame clones only, minus some. Clone size and V and J calls were adopted from that table, with D and trimming inferred from the DNA. The data hold about 180,000 clones, with roughly 85% observed a single time. The CDR3 length is 15 residues. Germline CDR1 reads SEHNR; CDR2 reads FQNEAQ (reference sequence). Unmatched junction bases numbered 3, after V lost 5 bases and J lost 1 base. Source material: peripheral blood. The chain links TRBV7-9 to TRBJ1-1; 11 bases match TRBD1. The receptor comes from a man between 50 and 59 years old with active or convalescent COVID-19. The CDR3 region is CASSPGTGGNTEAFF. DNA for the CDR3: TGTGCCAGCAGCCCTGGGACAGGGGGGAACACTGAAGCTTTCTTT.